These 2 T cell receptor beta chains were sequenced from one sample in a study of human T cells and chemical hapten exposure. Indicated time point: patch test 1, 2 weeks after DPC sensitization. As for treatment: therapeutic diphenylcyclopropenone sensitization with weekly scalp DPC. TCRdb recomputed calls from the RACE reads with MiXCR, one row per CDR3 protein. The sample has 150,000 to 200,000 distinct CDR3 sequences, approximately 14% seen once. The sequenced sample was whole blood, obtained in connection with sensitization to the hapten diphenylcyclopropenone (DPC). Receptors were obtained from a woman aged 25 to 39 with alopecia areata. Some clones in this sample may be carry-over from other donors' samples.

This clonotype was recorded many times. The CDR3 DNA follows: TGCGCCAGCAGCCCTAGGCTTCGGCGCGCCAGCAGCCAACGGGTGCGGGGGGGCACAGATACGCAGTATTTT. Translation: CASSPRLRRASSQRVRGGTDTQYF. V usage is TRBV4-1 and J usage is TRBJ2-3; 8 bases are a match to TRBD2. Germline values: CDR1 MGHRA, CDR2 YSYEKL. CDR3 length: 24 amino acids. The J segment lost 1 base and the V segment lost 4 bases, leaving 31 bases of the junction unmatched.

V gene TRBV19 combines with J gene TRBJ2-4; TRBD2 matches 11 bases. After removal of 10 bases from V and 8 bases from J, the junction contained 10 bases not matched to a gene. CDR1 LNHDA and CDR2 SQIVND come from the germline V gene (reference sequence). This CDR3 has 14 amino acids. CDR3: CATENLAGGDIQYF. The CDR3 DNA is TGTGCCACCGAAAACCTAGCGGGAGGTGACATTCAGTACTTC.